This entry lists 19 T cell receptor beta chains sequenced from one sample in a study of shared clonotypes between healthy human individuals. Sequencing used immunoSEQ multiplex PCR; TCRdb keeps in-frame clones, though not all of them. The sample includes 2 million to 2.5 million clones, 85% to 95% seen only once; the top ten take 0.1% to 0.15%. The sequenced sample was naive CD4+ T cells sorted from blood. Subset meaning: CD45RA+ positively selected. These receptors were obtained from a man between 18 and 35 years old in good health.

The chain couples TRBV12-5 to TRBJ2-7, with D perhaps assigned TRBD1 or TRBD2 (5 bases each). The CDR3 runs to 14 residues. Germline values: CDR1 LGHNT, CDR2 FRNRAP. The CDR3 sequence is CSGTKGLASYEQYF. CDR3 nucleotide sequence: TGTTCTGGGACGAAGGGTCTCGCGTCCTACGAGCAGTACTTC.

The chain carries TRBV28 and TRBJ2-7, with TRBD2 matching over 11 bases. The junction had 9 bases not matched to a gene; V was cut back by 2 bases and J by 0 bases. CDR3 length: 18 residues. Germline V gene lookup returns CDR1 MDHEN and CDR2 SYDVKM. The CDR3 sequence is CASSLASSGGLSSYEQYF. For the CDR3, the DNA is TGTGCCAGCAGTTTAGCGTCTAGCGGGGGGCTGAGCTCCTACGAGCAGTACTTC.

The rearrangement uses TRBV7-8 and TRBJ1-4, with 7 bases matching TRBD1. V lost 4 bases to trimming and J lost 0 bases; unmatched junction nucleotides: 11. CDR1 SGHVS and CDR2 FQNEAQ come from the germline V gene. The CDR3 sequence is 18 residues long. The DNA of the CDR3 is TGTGCCAGCAGCTCCCGACAGGGACCGGCATCAACTAATGAAAAACTGTTTTTT. It yields the protein CASSSRQGPASTNEKLFF.

The V gene is TRBV7-9, the J gene TRBJ2-2; 11 bases map to TRBD1. The germline CDR1 and CDR2 sequences are SEHNR and FQNEAQ (reference sequence). With V trimmed by 5 bases and J by 3 bases, 8 bases remained unmatched. CDR3 length equals 17 residues. The CDR3 bases are TGTGCCAGCAGCCCCTCGGACAGGGGGCGCGACACCGGGGAGCTGTTTTTT. It specifies CASSPSDRGRDTGELFF.

The chain carries TRBV6-1 and TRBJ2-1, with unresolved D. Trimming pared 4 bases from V and 10 bases from J, leaving 11 bases between. Germline CDR1 MNHNS, CDR2 SASEGT. This CDR3 has 12 residues. The CDR3, as DNA: TGTGCCAGCAGTGTATCTGTAGGAGAGCAGTTCTTC. Translated, it gives CASSVSVGEQFF.

V is TRBV7-9 and J is TRBJ2-7; 8 nucleotides align to TRBD1. Per the germline V gene, CDR1 is SEHNR and CDR2 is FQNEAQ (reference sequence). The V segment lost 2 bases and the J segment 0 bases; nucleotides outside the gene matches: 12. The CDR3 is 18 amino acids. The CDR3 loop reads CASSLSPFGQGYSYEQYF. The DNA for the CDR3 is TGTGCCAGCAGCTTATCCCCCTTCGGACAGGGATACTCCTACGAGCAGTACTTC.

The V call is TRBV4-3, the J call TRBJ1-1; no firm D call. The V end lost 0 bases, the J end lost 8 bases, and 10 bases lay between the germline ends. The CDR3 covers 13 residues. Germline CDR1 is LGHNA and CDR2 is YSLEER. The DNA for the CDR3 is TGCGCCAGCAGCCAAGATCGGATGGCAGAAGCTTTCTTT. Amino acids: CASSQDRMAEAFF.

V gene TRBV11-3 combines with J gene TRBJ2-1; 9 bases are a match to TRBD1. Trimming cost V 4 bases and J 6 bases; bases outside gene matches: 7. Per the germline V gene, CDR1 is SGHNT and CDR2 is YENEEA. The CDR3 contains 15 residues. CDR3 sequence (DNA): TGTGCCAGCAGCTCTCGGACAGGGGTCGTCAATGAGCAGTTCTTC. Translating it yields CASSSRTGVVNEQFF.

Here the CDR3 reads CASSFYSTGEETQYF. In DNA form, the CDR3 reads TGCGCCAGCAGCTTCTACTCGACAGGGGAAGAGACCCAGTACTTC. This chain links TRBV5-1 with TRBJ2-5; 8 bases line up with TRBD1. CDR3 length: 15 amino acids. Germline CDR1 SGHRS, CDR2 YFSETQ. V dropped 2 bases and J dropped 3; count of bases not matched to a gene: 6.

The count of this clone is one. This sequence joins TRBV12-5 and TRBJ2-1, with TRBD2 matching over 10 bases. The CDR3 is 15 residues long. Germline trimming cut 5 bases from V and 7 bases from J; bases unmatched to any gene: 8. Germline V CDR1 and CDR2: LGHNT, FRNRAP. The CDR3 bases are TGTGCTAGTGGTCTAGCTAGCGGGAGTAGGAATGAGCAGTTCTTC. It codes for CASGLASGSRNEQFF.

J is TRBJ2-3 and V is TRBV6-1; tentative D call: TRBD2 (7 bases). Per germline, CDR1 MNHNS and CDR2 SASEGT. The CDR3 runs to 14 residues. V was pared by 7 bases and J by 2 bases, with 13 bases between. This CDR3 reads CASNHGGPTDTQYF. The CDR3 DNA is TGTGCCAGCAACCACGGGGGGCCCACAGATACGCAGTATTTT.

The chain is built from TRBV5-6 and TRBJ1-2, with TRBD1 matching 9 bases. The germline CDR1 and CDR2 sequences are SGHDT and YYEEEE. CDR3 size: 15 residues. Germline trimming cut 2 bases from V and 9 bases from J; bases unmatched to any gene: 11. As DNA, the CDR3 is TGTGCCAGCAGCTTTGGGACAGGGAACTCTCCGAGCTACACCTTC. Protein sequence: CASSFGTGNSPSYTF.

The rearrangement links TRBV5-4 to TRBJ2-2, with 7 positions matching TRBD1. V lost 3 bases and J lost 1; bases outside the gene matches: 6. Germline V lookup: CDR1 SGHNT, CDR2 YYREEE (reference sequence). The CDR3 contains 16 residues. In DNA, the CDR3 is TGTGCCAGCAGCTCCGCAGGGGGACAGAACACCGGGGAGCTGTTTTTT. As protein: CASSSAGGQNTGELFF.

The rearrangement uses TRBV10-3 and TRBJ2-2; 14 bases match TRBD2. Germline V gene sequence: CDR1 ENHRY, CDR2 SYGVKD. The CDR3 length is 14 residues. V lost 9 bases and J lost 5; bases outside the gene matches: 2. This CDR3 reads CAIGTSGGTGELFF. DNA of the CDR3: TGTGCCATTGGGACTAGCGGGGGAACCGGGGAGCTGTTTTTT.

The chain uses TRBV18 and TRBJ1-1, with D perhaps matching TRBD1 (6 bases). This CDR3 has 15 residues. Per germline, CDR1 KGHSH and CDR2 LQKENI. The germline V and J ends were trimmed by 3 bases and 6 bases, with 17 bases remaining between them. The CDR3 here is CASSPPSRGPSEAFF. DNA of the CDR3: TGTGCCAGCTCACCCCCTTCCCGGGGGCCGTCTGAAGCTTTCTTT.

V usage is TRBV30 and J usage is TRBJ2-1; D is undetermined. The CDR3 runs to 12 residues. The V end was cut by 4 bases, the J end by 4 bases, with 8 bases between. Per germline, CDR1 GTSNPN and CDR2 SVGIG (reference sequence). CDR3 nucleotide sequence: TGTGCCTGGACCAGAATTTACAATGAGCAGTTCTTC. Encoded protein: CAWTRIYNEQFF.

This chain joins TRBV6-1 and TRBJ2-3, with TRBD2 matching 7 bases. Germline CDR1 and CDR2: MNHNS and SASEGT. Trimming removed 6 bases from V and 6 bases from J; junction bases left unmatched: 9. The CDR3 sequence is 14 residues long. CDR3 residues: CASRLASGTDTQYF. DNA of the CDR3: TGTGCCAGCAGGTTGGCTAGCGGAACCGATACGCAGTATTTT.

This chain uses TRBV5-1 with TRBJ2-7; 12 bases are shared with TRBD1. This CDR3 contains 16 residues. The germline V gene has CDR1 SGHRS and CDR2 YFSETQ. The ends lost 4 bases at V and 3 bases at J; junction bases unmatched: 8. CDR3: CASSNSGTGGNYEQYF. The CDR3 bases are TGCGCCAGCAGCAACTCCGGGACAGGGGGCAACTACGAGCAGTACTTC.

This clone was counted a single time. J is TRBJ1-4 and V is TRBV6-1, with TRBD1 matching over 10 bases. With 8 bases clipped from V and 8 bases from J, the junction kept 11 bases outside the gene matches. The CDR3 has 15 amino acids. Germline V gives CDR1 MNHNS, CDR2 SASEGT. The CDR3 DNA reads TGTGCCAGCCACGCTCTGGACAGGGGGAGCGAAAAACTGTTTTTT. It yields the protein CASHALDRGSEKLFF.